The 3 T cell receptor beta chains reported below all come from one sample, sequenced in a study of CD8 T cells in ankylosing spondylitis. From the 5' RACE reads, TCRdb called clonotypes with MiXCR, one entry per CDR3 protein. The table shows more than 100,000 distinct CDR3 sequences, with roughly a sixth occurring only once. What these receptors recognize is not known. Overall study results and limits: One TCR beta motif, made up of eight or nine highly homologous variants, appeared characteristic of ankylosing spondylitis blood.

The sequenced material came from blood, either unsorted or a sorted T cell fraction (not recorded which). The receptors were gathered from a male donor with ankylosing spondylitis.

The chain joins TRBV3-1 to TRBJ2-1; D possibly corresponds to TRBD2 (5 bases). Trimming shortened V by 0 bases and J by 4 bases, and 16 bases separated the two germline ends. The germline V gene has CDR1 LGHDT and CDR2 YNNKEL (reference sequence). The length of the CDR3 is 17 residues. The chain's CDR3 is CASSQDPATRGYNEQFF. CDR3 in DNA: TGTGCCAGCAGCCAAGATCCAGCTACCCGGGGATACAATGAGCAGTTCTTC.

Ten or more counts support this clonotype. V usage is TRBV29-1 and J usage is TRBJ2-5; a weak D match, TRBD2 (6 bases). The germline CDR1 and CDR2 sequences are SQVTM and ANQGSEA. V shed 0 bases and J shed 3 bases, with 20 bases lying between them. There are 17 residues in the CDR3. The CDR3 spells CSVEDLHSGELKETQYF. The DNA of the CDR3 is TGCAGCGTTGAAGACCTCCATAGCGGAGAACTGAAAGAGACCCAGTACTTC.

CDR3 protein: CASSLFRSEQFF. As DNA, the CDR3 is TGCGCCAGCAGCTTGTTCAGATCTGAGCAGTTCTTC. The V call is TRBV5-1, the J call TRBJ2-1; the D is unclear. Trimming shortened V by 1 base and J by 9 bases, and 8 bases separated the two germline ends. The CDR3 runs to 12 residues. Germline V lookup: CDR1 SGHRS, CDR2 YFSETQ.